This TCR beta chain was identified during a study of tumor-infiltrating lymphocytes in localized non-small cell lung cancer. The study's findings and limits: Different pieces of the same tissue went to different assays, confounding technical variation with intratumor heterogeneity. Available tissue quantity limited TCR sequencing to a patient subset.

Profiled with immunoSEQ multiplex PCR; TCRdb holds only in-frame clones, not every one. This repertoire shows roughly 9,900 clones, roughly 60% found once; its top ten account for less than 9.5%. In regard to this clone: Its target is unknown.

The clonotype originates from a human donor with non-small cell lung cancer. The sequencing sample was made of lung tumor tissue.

DNA for the CDR3: TGTGCCAGCAGCCGGGACAGCGTACGGAGGGATACGCAGTATTTT. Translation gives CASSRDSVRRDTQYF. This rearrangement joins TRBV2 to TRBJ2-3; 7 nucleotides match TRBD1. Losses at the gene ends were 6 bases for V and 6 bases for J; bases not matched to a gene: 12. The CDR3 extends over 15 amino acids. CDR1 and CDR2 (germline): SNHLY, FYNNEI.